This T cell receptor (beta chain) emerged from a study of shared clonotypes between healthy human individuals. The repertoire was sequenced with immunoSEQ multiplex PCR; TCRdb's copy has only in-frame clones and lacks some. Among some 2,500,000 clones, 80% to 95% were seen once, and the ten largest hold around 0.4%. The study drew its donors from healthy HIV-negative adults without recent acute infections or vaccinations. Germline trimming cut 2 bases from V and 5 bases from J; bases unmatched to any gene: 5. Germline CDR1 SGHTA, CDR2 FQGTGA. The CDR3 runs 16 residues. The specimen sequenced was naive CD4+ T cells from PBMCs. The subset: CD45RA+ positively selected. The origin of this receptor is a man between 18 and 29 years old in good health. Some clones in this sample may be carry-over from other donors' samples. The chain recombines TRBV7-3 with TRBJ2-1, with 11 bases identical to TRBD2. This CDR3 reads CASSLFGTSGNNEQFF. The CDR3 DNA follows: TGTGCCAGCAGCTTATTCGGGACTAGCGGTAACAATGAGCAGTTCTTC.